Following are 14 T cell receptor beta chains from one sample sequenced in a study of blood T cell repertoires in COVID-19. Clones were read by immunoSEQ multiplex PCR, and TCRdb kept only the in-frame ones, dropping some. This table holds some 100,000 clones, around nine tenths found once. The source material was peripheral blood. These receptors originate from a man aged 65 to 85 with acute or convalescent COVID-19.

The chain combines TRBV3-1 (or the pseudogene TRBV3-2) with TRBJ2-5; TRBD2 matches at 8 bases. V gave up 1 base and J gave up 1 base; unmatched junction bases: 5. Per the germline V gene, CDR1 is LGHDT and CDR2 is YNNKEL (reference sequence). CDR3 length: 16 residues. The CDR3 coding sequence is TGTGCCAGCAGCCAAGTCCGAAGCGGGAGCCAAGAGACCCAGTACTTC. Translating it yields CASSQVRSGSQETQYF.

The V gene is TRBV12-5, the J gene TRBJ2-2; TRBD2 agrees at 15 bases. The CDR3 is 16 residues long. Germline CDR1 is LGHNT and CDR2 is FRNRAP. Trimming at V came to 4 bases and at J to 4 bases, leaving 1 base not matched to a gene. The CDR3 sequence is CASGWTSGRVTGELFF. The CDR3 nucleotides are TGTGCTAGTGGTTGGACTAGCGGGAGGGTCACCGGGGAGCTGTTTTTT.

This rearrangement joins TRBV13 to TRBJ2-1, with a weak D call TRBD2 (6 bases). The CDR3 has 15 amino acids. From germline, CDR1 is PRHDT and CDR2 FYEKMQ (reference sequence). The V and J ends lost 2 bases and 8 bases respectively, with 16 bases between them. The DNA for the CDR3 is TGTGCCAGCAGCTTAAGGCGGGATTCGGGGGATGAGCAGTTCTTC. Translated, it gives CASSLRRDSGDEQFF.

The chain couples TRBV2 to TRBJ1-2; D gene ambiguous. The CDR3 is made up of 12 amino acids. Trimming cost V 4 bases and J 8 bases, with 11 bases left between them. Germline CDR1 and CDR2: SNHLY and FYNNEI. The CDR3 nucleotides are TGTGCCAGCAGTGGACAAGGCTACGGCTACACCTTC. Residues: CASSGQGYGYTF.

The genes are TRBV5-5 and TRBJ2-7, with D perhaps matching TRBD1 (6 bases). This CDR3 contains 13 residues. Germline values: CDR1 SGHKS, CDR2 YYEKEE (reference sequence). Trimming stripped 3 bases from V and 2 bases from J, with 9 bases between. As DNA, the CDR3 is TGTGCCAGCAGCTGGACAGCCCCCTACGAGCAGTACTTC. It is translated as CASSWTAPYEQYF.

CDR3 amino acids: CSVEEESGGTPYEQYF. CDR3 in DNA: TGCAGCGTTGAAGAAGAGTCGGGGGGGACCCCCTACGAGCAGTACTTC. The chain has TRBV29-1 and TRBJ2-7; 8 bases agree with TRBD2. This CDR3 region has 16 residues. Germline CDR1 is SQVTM and CDR2 is ANQGSEA. Trimming removed 0 bases from V and 2 bases from J; junction bases left unmatched: 9.

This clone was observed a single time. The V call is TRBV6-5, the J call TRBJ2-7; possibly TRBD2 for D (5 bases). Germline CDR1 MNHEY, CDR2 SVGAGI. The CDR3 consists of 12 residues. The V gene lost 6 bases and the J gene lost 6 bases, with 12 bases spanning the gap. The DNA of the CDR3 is TGTGCCAGCAGATCTTACGGGGTCGAGCAGTACTTC. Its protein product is CASRSYGVEQYF.

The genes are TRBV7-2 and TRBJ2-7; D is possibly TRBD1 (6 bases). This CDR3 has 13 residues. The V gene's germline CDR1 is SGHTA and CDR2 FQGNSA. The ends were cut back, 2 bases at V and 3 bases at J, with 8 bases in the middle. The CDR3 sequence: CASSLPGDYEQYF. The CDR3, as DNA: TGTGCCAGCAGCTTACCAGGGGACTACGAGCAGTACTTC.

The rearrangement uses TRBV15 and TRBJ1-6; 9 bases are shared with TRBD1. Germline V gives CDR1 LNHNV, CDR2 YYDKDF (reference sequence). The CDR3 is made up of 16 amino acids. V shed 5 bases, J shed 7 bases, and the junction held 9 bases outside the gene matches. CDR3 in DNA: TGTGCCACCAGCGGCCGGGACAGGGAGGGGAATTCACCCCTCCACTTT. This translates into CATSGRDREGNSPLHF.

As DNA, the CDR3 is TGTGCCTGGAGTTTGGGACAGGCCGCACCCCTCCACTTT. This translates into CAWSLGQAAPLHF. J is TRBJ1-6 and V is TRBV30, with 8 bases matching TRBD1. V was pared by 2 bases and J by 11 bases, with 5 bases of the junction left unmatched. Germline CDR1 GTSNPN, CDR2 SVGIG (reference sequence). The CDR3 is 13 residues long.

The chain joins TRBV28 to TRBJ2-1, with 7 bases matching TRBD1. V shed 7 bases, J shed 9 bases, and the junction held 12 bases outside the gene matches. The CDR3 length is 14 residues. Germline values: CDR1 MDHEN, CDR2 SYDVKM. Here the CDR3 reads CASTAGRGRSEQFF. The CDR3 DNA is TGTGCCAGCACCGCTGGTAGGGGGCGCAGTGAGCAGTTCTTC.

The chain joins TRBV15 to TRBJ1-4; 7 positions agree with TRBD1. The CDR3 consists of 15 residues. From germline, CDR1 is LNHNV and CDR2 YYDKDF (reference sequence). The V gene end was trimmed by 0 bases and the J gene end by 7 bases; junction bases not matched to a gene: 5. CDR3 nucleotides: TGTGCCACCAGCAGAGACAGGGGGACGGGTGAAAAACTGTTTTTT. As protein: CATSRDRGTGEKLFF. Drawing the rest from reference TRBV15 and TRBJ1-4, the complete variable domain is DAMVIQNPRYQVTQFGKPVTLSCSQTLNHNVMYWYQQKSSQAPKLLFHYYDKDFNNEADTPDNFQSRRPNTSFCFLDIRSPGLGDTAMYLCATSRDRGTGEKLFFGSGTQLSVL.

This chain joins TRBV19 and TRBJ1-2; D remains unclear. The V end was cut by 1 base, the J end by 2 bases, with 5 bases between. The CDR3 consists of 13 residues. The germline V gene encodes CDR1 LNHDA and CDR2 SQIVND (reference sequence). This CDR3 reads CASSIARNYGYTF. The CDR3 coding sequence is TGTGCCAGTAGTATAGCCCGGAACTATGGCTACACCTTC.

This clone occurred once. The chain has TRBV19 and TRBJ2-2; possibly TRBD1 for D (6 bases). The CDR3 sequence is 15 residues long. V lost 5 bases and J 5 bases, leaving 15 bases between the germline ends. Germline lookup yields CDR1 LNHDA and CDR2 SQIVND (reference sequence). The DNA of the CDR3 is TGTGCCAGTAGTCACCGGACAGCTCTGACCGGGGAGCTGTTTTTT. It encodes CASSHRTALTGELFF.